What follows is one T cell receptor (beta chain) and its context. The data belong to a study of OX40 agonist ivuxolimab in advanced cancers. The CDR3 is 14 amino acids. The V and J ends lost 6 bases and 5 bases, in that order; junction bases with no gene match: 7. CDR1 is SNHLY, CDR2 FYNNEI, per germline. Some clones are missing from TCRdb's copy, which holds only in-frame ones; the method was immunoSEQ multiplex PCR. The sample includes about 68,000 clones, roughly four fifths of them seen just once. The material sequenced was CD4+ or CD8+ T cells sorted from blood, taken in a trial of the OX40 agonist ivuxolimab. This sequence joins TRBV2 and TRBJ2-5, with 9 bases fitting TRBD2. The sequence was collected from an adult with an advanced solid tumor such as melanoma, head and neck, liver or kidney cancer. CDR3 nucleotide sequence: TGTGCCAGCAGGCCGGGACTAGCCAGGGAGACCCAGTACTTC. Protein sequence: CASRPGLARETQYF. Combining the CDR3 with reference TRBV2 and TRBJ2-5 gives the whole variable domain EPEVTQTPSHQVTQMGQEVILRCVPISNHLYFYWYRQILGQKVEFLVSFYNNEISEKSEIFDDQFSVERPDGSNFTLKIRSTKLEDSAMYFCASRPGLARETQYFGPGTRLLVL.